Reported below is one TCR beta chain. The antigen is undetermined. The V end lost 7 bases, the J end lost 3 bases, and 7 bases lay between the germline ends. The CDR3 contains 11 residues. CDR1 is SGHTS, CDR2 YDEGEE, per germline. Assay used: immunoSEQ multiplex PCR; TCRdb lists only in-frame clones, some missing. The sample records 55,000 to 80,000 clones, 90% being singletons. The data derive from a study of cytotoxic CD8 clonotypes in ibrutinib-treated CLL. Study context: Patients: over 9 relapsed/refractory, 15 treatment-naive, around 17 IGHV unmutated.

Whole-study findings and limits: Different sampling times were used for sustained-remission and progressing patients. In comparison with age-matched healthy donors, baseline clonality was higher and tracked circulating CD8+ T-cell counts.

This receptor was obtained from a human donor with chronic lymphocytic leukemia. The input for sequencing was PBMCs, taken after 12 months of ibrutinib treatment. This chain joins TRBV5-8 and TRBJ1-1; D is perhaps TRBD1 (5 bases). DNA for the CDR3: TGTGCCAGCGGGGGGGACACTGAAGCTTTCTTT. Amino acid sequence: CASGGDTEAFF.